This T cell receptor beta chain was sequenced during a study of cytomegalovirus exposure and HLA in healthy donors. Study outcomes and limitations: CMV antigen specificity was confirmed in vitro for a few CMV-associated chains. TCR beta sequences numbering roughly 18,000 were associated with HLA alleles at 0.05 false discovery rate in a later analysis. In an earlier analysis, most TCR beta V segments were productive about 87% or about 30% of the time. 164 TCR beta chains were listed as cytomegalovirus-associated.

This PCR relied on a set of 60 Vbeta primers and 13 Jbeta primers. TCRdb's copy holds only in-frame clones and misses some; the assay was immunoSEQ multiplex PCR. This table holds some 100,000 clones, about 79% found once. For this clone: The antigen remains unidentified.

This clonotype was obtained from a female donor in good health and CMV-seropositive. Sample: PBMCs.

CDR3 sequence: CASSYSARTEYNEQFF. The CDR3 DNA sequence: TGTGCCAGCAGTTACTCGGCCCGGACAGAATACAATGAGCAGTTCTTC. This chain uses TRBV6-5 with TRBJ2-1, with a possible D match to TRBD1 (6 bases). Trimming removed 0 bases from V and 4 bases from J, with 13 bases in between. CDR3 length equals 16 residues. Germline V gives CDR1 MNHEY, CDR2 SVGAGI.